The following is a T cell receptor beta chain sequence with its context. This specimen comes from a study of blood T cell repertoires in COVID-19. Study-wide background: Samples taken during acute and convalescent COVID-19 were collected in the United States, Italy and Spain. PBMCs, B-cell-depleted T cells, or T cells were the source of the cDNA or gDNA that made up the material.

The authors' processing: Reference gene primer amplification gave estimated nucleated cell counts. Sequencing used immunoSEQ multiplex PCR; TCRdb keeps in-frame clones, though not all of them. That table is the source of V, J and clone size, and D and trimming were worked out from the DNA. The repertoire holds 150,000 to 200,000 clones, with over 85% as singletons. V lost 3 bases and J lost 1, with 12 bases in between. The CDR3 is made up of 16 amino acids. The germline gives CDR1 LNHDA, CDR2 SQIVND (reference sequence). Source material: peripheral blood. This sequence originates from a man aged 60-69 years with active or convalescent COVID-19. The V and J genes are TRBV19 and TRBJ2-2, with D possibly TRBD2 on 5 matching bases. CDR3 coding DNA: TGTGCCAGTAGTATTCTCGGGATCGGGAACACCGGGGAGCTGTTTTTT. Residues: CASSILGIGNTGELFF.